Sequencing of this T cell receptor (beta chain) was carried out in a study of T-cell memory formation after mild COVID-19. Study-level results: The CD4+ clones that contracted clustered mainly within CM and EM, and the CD8+ clones concentrated in EMRA. Clones shrinking between day 15 and 85 showed a balanced CD4/CD8 split, and those that grew later tilted toward CD4+.

Constant-segment primers were used for 5'RACE, and the resulting TCR alpha and TCR beta cDNA libraries carried sample barcodes and UMIs. MiXCR, applied by TCRdb to the 5' RACE reads, yields one record per CDR3 protein. The repertoire has over 300,000 distinct CDR3 sequences, 20% to 25% of them found once; the top ten carry about 21%. Of note for this clonotype: Its antigen is currently unknown.

The TCR comes from a young man who had mild COVID-19 (a few samples of this study predate the infection). Cell type and time point are not known. The sequencing sample was made of PBMCs or a T cell subset sorted from them (not recorded which).

The chain's CDR3 is CASSQAPGEYNSPLHF. CDR3 sequence (DNA): TGCGCCAGCAGCCAAGCGCCAGGGGAATATAATTCACCCCTCCACTTT. This sequence joins TRBV4-1 and TRBJ1-6; maybe TRBD1 (6 bases). The CDR3 runs to 16 residues. Per germline, CDR1 MGHRA and CDR2 YSYEKL. The V end was cut by 1 base, the J end by 4 bases, with 11 bases between.